The 11 T cell receptor beta chains in this list originate from one sample, sequenced in a study of OX40 agonist ivuxolimab in advanced cancers. Sequencing was performed with immunoSEQ multiplex PCR; in TCRdb, only in-frame clones are kept and a portion is missing. Altogether 68,000 or so clones are present, 70% to 85% being singletons, with the ten largest covering under 13%. The source was CD4+ or CD8+ T cells sorted from blood, collected in a trial of the OX40 agonist ivuxolimab. The receptors originated from an adult with an advanced solid tumor such as melanoma, head and neck, liver or kidney cancer.

Only a few counts were recorded for this clone. The V call is TRBV19, the J call TRBJ2-3, with no clear D. The CDR3 is 13 amino acids. The V gene lost 1 base and the J gene lost 6 bases, with 8 bases spanning the gap. Germline lookup yields CDR1 LNHDA and CDR2 SQIVND (reference sequence). CDR3 DNA: TGTGCCAGTAGTATAGGGCTCCGTGATACGCAGTATTTT. Its protein is CASSIGLRDTQYF.

This clone was observed a few times. The chain links TRBV6-1 to TRBJ2-1, with TRBD2 identical over 9 bases. Trimming cost V 7 bases and J 7 bases; bases outside gene matches: 8. Germline CDR1 and CDR2: MNHNS and SASEGT. The CDR3 extends over 14 amino acids. CDR3: CASIRSSGGNEQFF. The CDR3 coding sequence is TGTGCCAGCATAAGGTCCAGCGGGGGGAATGAGCAGTTCTTC.

This clone was found once. V is TRBV9 and J is TRBJ2-1, with 13 positions matching TRBD2. V was clipped by 3 bases and J by 12 bases; unmatched bases: 9. The germline V gene has CDR1 SGDLS and CDR2 YYNGEE. The CDR3 is 15 amino acids. In nucleotides, the CDR3 is TGTGCCAGCAGCGCCCGACTAGCGGGGGGCCATGCGCAGTTCTTC. Its protein product is CASSARLAGGHAQFF.

J is TRBJ2-1 and V is TRBV7-6; TRBD2 aligns across 12 bases. Germline CDR1 SGHVS, CDR2 FNYEAQ. The CDR3 has 15 amino acids. J was trimmed by 7 bases and V by 5 bases; bases with no gene match: 6. CDR3 residues: CASSLSGTSGNEQFF. DNA for the CDR3: TGTGCCAGCAGCCTCTCCGGGACTAGCGGGAATGAGCAGTTCTTC. Based on the CDR3 plus reference TRBV7-6 and TRBJ2-1, the full variable domain is GAGVSQSPRYKVTKRGQDVALRCDPISGHVSLYWYRQALGQGPEFLTYFNYEAQQDKSGLPNDRFSAERPEGSISTLTIQRTEQRDSAMYRCASSLSGTSGNEQFFGPGTRLTVL.

This clone was counted a few times. V and J are TRBV27 and TRBJ2-3; maybe TRBD1 (6 bases). This CDR3 spans 17 amino acids. The germline V gene encodes CDR1 MNHEY and CDR2 SMNVEV (reference sequence). Trimming took off 2 bases at V and 0 bases at J, with 15 bases between the two ends. DNA for the CDR3: TGTGCCAGCAGTTTAAAACCCCAGGGGCGTAGCACAGATACGCAGTATTTT. The encoded protein is CASSLKPQGRSTDTQYF.

The V and J genes are TRBV7-9 and TRBJ2-7; D gene unclear. Germline CDR1 SEHNR, CDR2 FQNEAQ (reference sequence). This CDR3 is built from 14 residues. Trimming shortened V by 0 bases and J by 1 base, and 7 bases separated the two germline ends. The CDR3 loop reads CASSLAGGSYEQYF. In nucleotides, the CDR3 is TGTGCCAGCAGCTTAGCTGGCGGATCCTACGAGCAGTACTTC.

This clone has only one observation. The chain recombines TRBV7-3 with TRBJ2-1; D remains unclear. The germline gives CDR1 SGHTA, CDR2 FQGTGA. The CDR3 has 15 amino acids. V lost 8 bases, J lost 1 base, and 15 bases lay in between. This CDR3 is CASSVGPQSYNEQFF. Here the CDR3 DNA reads TGTGCCAGCTCCGTCGGACCCCAGTCCTACAATGAGCAGTTCTTC.

This chain uses TRBV29-1 with TRBJ1-3; D perhaps matches TRBD1 (5 bases). V was cut by 2 bases and J by 3 bases, with 11 bases left in between. This CDR3 region has 14 residues. CDR1 is SQVTM, CDR2 ANQGSEA, per germline. CDR3 coding DNA: TGCAGCGTTGAAATCGGGGGTAGTGGAAACACCATATATTTT. Translating gives CSVEIGGSGNTIYF.

The table lists this clone with a count of one. This sequence joins TRBV4-1 and TRBJ2-5; the match to TRBD2 covers 10 bases. The V gene end was trimmed by 1 base and the J gene end by 5 bases; junction bases not matched to a gene: 4. Germline CDR1 is MGHRA and CDR2 is YSYEKL. The CDR3 runs to 15 residues. The CDR3 sequence: CASSQVLAGRETQYF. The CDR3, as DNA: TGCGCCAGCAGCCAAGTACTAGCGGGAAGGGAGACCCAGTACTTC.

The rearrangement uses TRBV9 and TRBJ1-1, with TRBD1 as a possible D gene (6 bases). The V and J ends lost 0 bases and 2 bases respectively, with 8 bases between them. This CDR3 is built from 14 residues. Looked up from germline, CDR1 is SGDLS and CDR2 is YYNGEE. CDR3 coding DNA: TGTGCCAGCAGCGTAGGACAGGACAACACTGAAGCTTTCTTT. It translates to CASSVGQDNTEAFF.

This chain links TRBV6-4 with TRBJ2-2; 11 bases line up with TRBD1. This CDR3 has 16 amino acids. CDR1 and CDR2 from the germline V gene are MRHNA and SNTAGT. V gave up 5 bases and J gave up 4 bases; unmatched junction bases: 6. Here the CDR3 DNA reads TGTGCCAGCAGTCCACGGACAGGGGGCGGCACCGGGGAGCTGTTTTTT. It yields the protein CASSPRTGGGTGELFF.